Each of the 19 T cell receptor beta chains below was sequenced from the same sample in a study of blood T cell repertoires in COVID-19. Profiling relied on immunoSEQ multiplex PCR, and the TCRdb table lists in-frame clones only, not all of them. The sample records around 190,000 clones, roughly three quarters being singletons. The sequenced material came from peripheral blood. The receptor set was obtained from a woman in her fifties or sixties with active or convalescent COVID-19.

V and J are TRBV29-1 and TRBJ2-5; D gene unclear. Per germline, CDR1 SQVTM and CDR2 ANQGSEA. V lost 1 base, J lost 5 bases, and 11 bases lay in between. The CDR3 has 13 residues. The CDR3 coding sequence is TGCAGCGTTGAAGTTGGCCCGCTGGAGACCCAGTACTTC. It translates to CSVEVGPLETQYF.

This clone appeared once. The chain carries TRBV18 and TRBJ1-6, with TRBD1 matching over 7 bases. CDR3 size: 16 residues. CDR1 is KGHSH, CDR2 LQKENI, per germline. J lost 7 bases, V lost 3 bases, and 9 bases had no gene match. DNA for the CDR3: TGTGCCAGCTCACCCCAAAAACAGGGGCAGAATTCACCCCTCCACTTT. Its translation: CASSPQKQGQNSPLHF. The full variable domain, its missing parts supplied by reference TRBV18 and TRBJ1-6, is NAGVMQNPRHLVRRRGQEARLRCSPMKGHSHVYWYRQLPEEGLKFMVYLQKENIIDESGMPKERFSAEFPKEGPSILRIQQVVRGDSAAYFCASSPQKQGQNSPLHFGNGTRLTVT.

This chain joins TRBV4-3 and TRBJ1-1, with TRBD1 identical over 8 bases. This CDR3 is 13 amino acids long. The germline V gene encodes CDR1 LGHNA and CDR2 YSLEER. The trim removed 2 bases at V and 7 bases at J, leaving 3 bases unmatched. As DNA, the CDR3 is TGCGCCAGCAGCCAACCTGGACAGGGTGAAGCTTTCTTT. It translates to CASSQPGQGEAFF.

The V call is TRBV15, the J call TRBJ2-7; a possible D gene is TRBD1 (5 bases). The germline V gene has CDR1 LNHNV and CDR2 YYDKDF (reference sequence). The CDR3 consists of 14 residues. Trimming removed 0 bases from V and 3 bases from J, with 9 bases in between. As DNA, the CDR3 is TGTGCCACCAGCAGAGATGTGCAGGGCTACGAGCAGTACTTC. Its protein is CATSRDVQGYEQYF.

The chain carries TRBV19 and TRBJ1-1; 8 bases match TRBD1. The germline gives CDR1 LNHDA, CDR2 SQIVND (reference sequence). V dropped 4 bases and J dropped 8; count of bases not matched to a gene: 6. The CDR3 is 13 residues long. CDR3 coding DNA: TGTGCCAGTAGTACCCGACAGGGGATGGAAGCTTTCTTT. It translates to CASSTRQGMEAFF. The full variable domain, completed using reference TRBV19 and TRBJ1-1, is DGGITQSPKYLFRKEGQNVTLSCEQNLNHDAMYWYRQDPGQGLRLIYYSQIVNDFQKGDIAEGYSVSREKKESFPLTVTSAQKNPTAFYLCASSTRQGMEAFFGQGTRLTVV.

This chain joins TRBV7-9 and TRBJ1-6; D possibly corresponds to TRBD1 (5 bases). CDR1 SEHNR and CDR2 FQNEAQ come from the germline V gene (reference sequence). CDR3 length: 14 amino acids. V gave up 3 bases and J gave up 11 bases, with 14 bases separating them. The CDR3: CASSLDITGPPLHF. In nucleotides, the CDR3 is TGTGCCAGCAGCTTGGACATAACGGGCCCACCCCTCCACTTT.

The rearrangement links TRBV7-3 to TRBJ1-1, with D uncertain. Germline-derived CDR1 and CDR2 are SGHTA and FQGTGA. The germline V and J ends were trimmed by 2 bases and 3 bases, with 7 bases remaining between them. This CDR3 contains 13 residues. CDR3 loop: CASSLRSDTEAFF. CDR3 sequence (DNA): TGTGCCAGCAGCTTACGTAGCGACACTGAAGCTTTCTTT. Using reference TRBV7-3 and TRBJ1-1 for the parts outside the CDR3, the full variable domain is GAGVSQTPSNKVTEKGKYVELRCDPISGHTALYWYRQSLGQGPEFLIYFQGTGAADDSGLPNDRFFAVRPEGSVSTLKIQRTERGDSAVYLCASSLRSDTEAFFGQGTRLTVV.

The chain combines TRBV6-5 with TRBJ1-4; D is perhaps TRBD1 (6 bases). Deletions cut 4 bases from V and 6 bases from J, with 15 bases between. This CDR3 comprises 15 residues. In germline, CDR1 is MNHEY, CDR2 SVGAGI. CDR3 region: CASSSSGASHEKLFF. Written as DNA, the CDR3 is TGTGCCAGCAGTTCCTCAGGGGCCTCTCATGAAAAACTGTTTTTT.

The CDR3, as DNA: TGTGCCAGTAGTTTAGGAGAGGGCTACGAGCAGTACTTC. Protein sequence: CASSLGEGYEQYF. This chain connects TRBV19 to TRBJ2-7; tentative D call: TRBD2 (5 bases). There are 13 residues in the CDR3. The V gene's germline CDR1 is LNHDA and CDR2 SQIVND (reference sequence). Trimming removed 5 bases from V and 3 bases from J, with 11 bases in between.

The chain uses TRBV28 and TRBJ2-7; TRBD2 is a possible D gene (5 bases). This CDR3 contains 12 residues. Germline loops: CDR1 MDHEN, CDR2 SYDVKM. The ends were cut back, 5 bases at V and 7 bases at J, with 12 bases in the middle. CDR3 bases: TGTGCCAGCAGTCCCCCGCGCGGGGAGCAGTACTTC. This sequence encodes CASSPPRGEQYF.

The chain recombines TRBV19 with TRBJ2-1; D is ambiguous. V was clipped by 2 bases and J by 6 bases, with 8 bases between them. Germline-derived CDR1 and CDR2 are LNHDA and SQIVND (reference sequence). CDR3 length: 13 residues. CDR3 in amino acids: CASSINALNEQFF. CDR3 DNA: TGTGCCAGTAGTATAAACGCGCTCAATGAGCAGTTCTTC.

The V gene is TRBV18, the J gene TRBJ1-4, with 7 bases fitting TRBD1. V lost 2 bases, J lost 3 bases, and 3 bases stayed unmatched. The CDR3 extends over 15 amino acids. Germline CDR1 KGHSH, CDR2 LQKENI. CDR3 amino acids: CASSPGGTANEKLFF. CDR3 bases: TGTGCCAGCTCACCAGGTGGGACAGCTAATGAAAAACTGTTTTTT.

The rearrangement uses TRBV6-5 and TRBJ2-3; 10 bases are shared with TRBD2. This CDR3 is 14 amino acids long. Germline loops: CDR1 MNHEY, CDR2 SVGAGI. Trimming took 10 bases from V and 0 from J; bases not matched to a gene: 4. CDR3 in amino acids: CATVTSGSTDTQYF. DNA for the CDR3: TGTGCCACCGTGACTAGCGGGAGCACAGATACGCAGTATTTT.

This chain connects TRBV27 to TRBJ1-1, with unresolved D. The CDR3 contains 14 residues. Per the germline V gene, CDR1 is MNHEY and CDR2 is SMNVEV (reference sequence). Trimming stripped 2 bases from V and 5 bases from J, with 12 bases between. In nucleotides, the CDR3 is TGTGCCAGCAGTTTAATCCCCGCGCGGACTGAAGCTTTCTTT. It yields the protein CASSLIPARTEAFF.

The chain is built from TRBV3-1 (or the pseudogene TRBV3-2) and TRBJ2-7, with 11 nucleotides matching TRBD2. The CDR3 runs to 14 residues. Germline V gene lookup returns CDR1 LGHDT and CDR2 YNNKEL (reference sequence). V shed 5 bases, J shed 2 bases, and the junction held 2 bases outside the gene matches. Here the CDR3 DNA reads TGTGCCAGCAGCGCTAGCGGGGGGCCCTACGAGCAGTACTTC. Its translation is CASSASGGPYEQYF.

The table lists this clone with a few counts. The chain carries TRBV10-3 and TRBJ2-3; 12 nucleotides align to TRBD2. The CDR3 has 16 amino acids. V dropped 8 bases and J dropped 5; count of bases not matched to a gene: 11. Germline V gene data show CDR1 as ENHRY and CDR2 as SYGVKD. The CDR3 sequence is CAIGSTSGGLGDTQYF. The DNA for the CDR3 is TGTGCCATCGGATCGACTAGCGGGGGCTTGGGAGATACGCAGTATTTT.

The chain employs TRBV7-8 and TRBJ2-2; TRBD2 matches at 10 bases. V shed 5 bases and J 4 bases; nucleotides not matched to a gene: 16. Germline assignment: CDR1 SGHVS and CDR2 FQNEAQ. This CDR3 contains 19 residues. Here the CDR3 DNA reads TGTGCCAGCAGCCAGTTAGACAATCCGGGACTAGCGAGCACCGGGGAGCTGTTTTTT. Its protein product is CASSQLDNPGLASTGELFF.

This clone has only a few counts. CDR3 sequence: CASSSTSSGGAATDTQYF. The DNA for the CDR3 is TGTGCCAGCAGCTCGACCTCTAGCGGGGGGGCCGCCACAGATACGCAGTATTTT. The gene calls are TRBV7-3 and TRBJ2-3; TRBD2 agrees at 12 bases. V trimming: 4 bases; J trimming: 2 bases; junction bases outside the gene matches: 10. The CDR3 runs to 18 residues. In germline, CDR1 is SGHTA, CDR2 FQGTGA.

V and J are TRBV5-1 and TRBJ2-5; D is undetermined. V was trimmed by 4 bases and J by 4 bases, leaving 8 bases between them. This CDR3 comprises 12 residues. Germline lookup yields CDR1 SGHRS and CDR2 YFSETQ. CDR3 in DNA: TGCGCCAGCAGCACTGCCGGAGAGACCCAGTACTTC. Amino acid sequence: CASSTAGETQYF.